The sequence of this T cell receptor (beta chain) was determined in a study of blood T cell repertoires in COVID-19. The protocol was immunoSEQ multiplex PCR, while the TCRdb copy is restricted to in-frame clones and leaves out a portion. Of around 450,000 clones listed, about 85% were seen once; the top ten hold roughly 2%. This CDR3 has 15 residues. Per the germline V gene, CDR1 is LGHNA and CDR2 is YNFKEQ. Trimming cost V 1 base and J 2 bases; bases outside gene matches: 4. This TCR came from a woman younger than 30 with acute COVID-19. V usage is TRBV4-2 and J usage is TRBJ2-7, with 8 bases identical to TRBD2. The sample consisted of PBMCs or T cells enriched from blood (not recorded which). The CDR3 loop reads CASSQATGGAYEQYF. In DNA, the CDR3 is TGTGCCAGCAGCCAAGCGACGGGGGGGGCCTACGAGCAGTACTTC.